This T cell receptor beta chain was retrieved from a study of blood T cell repertoires in COVID-19 (dated by TCRdb to about 2020). Regarding the research as a whole: Collaborator samples came from the United States, Italy and Spain and covered acute and convalescent phases of COVID-19. The material from the prospective study consisted of cDNA or gDNA derived from T cells, B-cell-depleted T cells, or PBMCs. Deeply sampled blood TCRbeta repertoires from subjects exposed to, actively infected with, or recovered from COVID-19 were included in the dataset. A freely available public database, intended as a resource for researchers studying the immune response to SARS-CoV-2, is where the repertoires were released. The samples were drawn from two sources: the first 160 participants of the ongoing ImmuneRACE study, and 1,200 or so subjects contributed by 6 global collaborators. Sample metadata almost always included a de-identified subject ID, COVID-19 status, age in years and sex. Where HLA class I and class II types were available, the types were taken from metadata supplied by the sample provider, not from assay-based typing.

Whole blood was collected in K2EDTA tubes by collaborating institutions according to the institutions' own protocols. For TCRbeta analysis, collaborators shipped samples as frozen whole blood, isolated PBMCs, or DNA extracted from either of those sample types. The immunoSEQ Assay, a bias-controlled multiplex PCR, was used to amplify TCRbeta CDR3 regions from genomic DNA. In the paper's pipeline: The number of nucleated cells in each sample was estimated by amplification of reference gene primers within the assay. Sequence reads were collapsed and filtered to measure the absolute abundance of every unique TCRbeta CDR3 rearrangement. Productive Simpson clonality was computed per sample as the square root of Simpson's diversity index over productive rearrangements. The table comes from immuneACCESS by way of TCRdb, which keeps in-frame sequences with V and J called. Part of the clones is missing from these tables; in studies checked, under half for an unresolved V gene and the rest for unknown reasons. Clonal size and the V and J genes are those of that table, whereas D and trimming came from the DNA. This sample lists 120,000 or so clones; around 63% were detected once. The ten biggest clones cover around 2% of the sample.

What the authors observed across the whole study: Clinical and demographic metadata were provided uncurated, with the amount varying by source and participant.

This clone was counted between two and nine times. This receptor's antigen is unknown. One base away there is no much larger clone; base qualities are not given. The CDR3 goes from the cysteine to the phenylalanine over 14 residues. Only CDR3 DNA is held: 42 bases, read in frame from base 1. Looking up the germline V gene (reference sequence) yields CDR1 SEHNR and CDR2 FQNEAQ. A distance of 10 bases separates the germline ends of V and J, which lose 1 base and 4 bases respectively. Sequencing was carried out using peripheral blood. The chain couples TRBV7-9 to TRBJ2-5, with the D segment identity uncertain. The TCR comes from a woman in her sixties or seventies with acute or convalescent COVID-19. The CDR3 region has the sequence CASSLGTPGETQYF. At the DNA level, the sequence is TGTGCCAGCAGCTTAGGTACGCCGGGAGAGACCCAGTACTTC.